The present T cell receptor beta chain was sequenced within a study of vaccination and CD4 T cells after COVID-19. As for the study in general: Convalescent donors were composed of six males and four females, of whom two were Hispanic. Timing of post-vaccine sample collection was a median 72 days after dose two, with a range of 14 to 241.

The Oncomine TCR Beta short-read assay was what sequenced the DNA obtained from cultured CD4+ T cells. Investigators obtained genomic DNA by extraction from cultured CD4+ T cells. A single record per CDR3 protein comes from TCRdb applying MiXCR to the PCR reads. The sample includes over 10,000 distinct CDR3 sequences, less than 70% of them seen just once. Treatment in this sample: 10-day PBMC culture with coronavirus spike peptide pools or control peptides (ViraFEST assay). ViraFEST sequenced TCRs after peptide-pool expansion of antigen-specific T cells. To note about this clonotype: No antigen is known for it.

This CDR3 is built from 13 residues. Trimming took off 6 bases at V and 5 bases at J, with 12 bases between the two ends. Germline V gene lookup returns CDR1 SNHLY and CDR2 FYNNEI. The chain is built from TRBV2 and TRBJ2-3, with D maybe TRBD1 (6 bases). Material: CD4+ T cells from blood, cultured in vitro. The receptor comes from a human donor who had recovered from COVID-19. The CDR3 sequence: CASRTGSGDTQYF. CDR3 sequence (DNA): TGTGCCAGCAGGACAGGTTCCGGAGATACGCAGTATTTT.